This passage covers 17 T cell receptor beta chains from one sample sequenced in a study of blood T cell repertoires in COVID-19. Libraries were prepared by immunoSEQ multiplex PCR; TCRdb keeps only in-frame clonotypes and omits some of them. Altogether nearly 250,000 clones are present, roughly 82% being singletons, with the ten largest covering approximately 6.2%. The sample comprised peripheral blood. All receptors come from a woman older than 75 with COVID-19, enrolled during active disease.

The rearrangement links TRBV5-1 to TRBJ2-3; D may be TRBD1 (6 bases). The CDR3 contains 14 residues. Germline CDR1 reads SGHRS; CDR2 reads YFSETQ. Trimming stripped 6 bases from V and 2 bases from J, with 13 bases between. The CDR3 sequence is CASNPTGTTDTQYF. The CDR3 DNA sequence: TGCGCCAGCAACCCGACAGGAACCACAGATACGCAGTATTTT.

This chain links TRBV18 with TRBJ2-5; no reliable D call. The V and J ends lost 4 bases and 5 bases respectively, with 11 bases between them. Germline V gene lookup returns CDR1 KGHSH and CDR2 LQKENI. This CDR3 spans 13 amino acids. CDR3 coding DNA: TGTGCCAGCTCACTGGCCCAAACGGAGACCCAGTACTTC. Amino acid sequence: CASSLAQTETQYF.

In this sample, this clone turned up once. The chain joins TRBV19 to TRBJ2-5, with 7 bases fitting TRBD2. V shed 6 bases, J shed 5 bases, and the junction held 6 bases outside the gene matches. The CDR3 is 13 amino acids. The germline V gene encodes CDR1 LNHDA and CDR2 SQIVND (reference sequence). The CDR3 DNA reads TGTGCCAGTAGCCCGGGGAGGGTTGAGACCCAGTACTTC. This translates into CASSPGRVETQYF.

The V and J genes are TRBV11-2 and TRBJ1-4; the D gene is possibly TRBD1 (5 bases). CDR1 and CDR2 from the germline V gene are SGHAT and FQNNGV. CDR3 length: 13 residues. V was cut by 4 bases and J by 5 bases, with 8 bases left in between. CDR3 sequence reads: CASSWTHNEKLFF. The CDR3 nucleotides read TGTGCCAGCAGCTGGACACACAATGAAAAACTGTTTTTT.

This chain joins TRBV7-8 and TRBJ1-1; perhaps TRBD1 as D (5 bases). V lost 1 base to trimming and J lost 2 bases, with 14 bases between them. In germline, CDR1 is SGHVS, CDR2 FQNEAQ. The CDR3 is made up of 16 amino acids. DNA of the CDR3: TGTGCCAGCAGCTTAGTCTTCAGACAGTCCAACACTGAAGCTTTCTTT. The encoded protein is CASSLVFRQSNTEAFF.

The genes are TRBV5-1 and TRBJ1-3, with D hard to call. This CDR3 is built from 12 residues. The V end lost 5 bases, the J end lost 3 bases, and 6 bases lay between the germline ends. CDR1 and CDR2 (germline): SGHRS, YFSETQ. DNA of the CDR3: TGCGCCAGCAGTCTTAATGGAAACACCATATATTTT. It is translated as CASSLNGNTIYF.

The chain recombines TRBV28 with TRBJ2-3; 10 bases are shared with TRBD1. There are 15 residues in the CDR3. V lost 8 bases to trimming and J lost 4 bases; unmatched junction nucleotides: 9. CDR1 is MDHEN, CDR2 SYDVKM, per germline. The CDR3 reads CASRQGAGPPDTQYF. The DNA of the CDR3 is TGTGCCAGCCGACAGGGGGCTGGACCCCCAGATACGCAGTATTTT.

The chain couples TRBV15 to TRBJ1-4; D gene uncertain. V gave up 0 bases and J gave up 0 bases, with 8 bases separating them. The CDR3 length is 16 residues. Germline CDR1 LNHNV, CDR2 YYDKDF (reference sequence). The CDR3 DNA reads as TGTGCCACCAGCAGAGACGCAGGCACAACTAATGAAAAACTGTTTTTT. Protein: CATSRDAGTTNEKLFF.

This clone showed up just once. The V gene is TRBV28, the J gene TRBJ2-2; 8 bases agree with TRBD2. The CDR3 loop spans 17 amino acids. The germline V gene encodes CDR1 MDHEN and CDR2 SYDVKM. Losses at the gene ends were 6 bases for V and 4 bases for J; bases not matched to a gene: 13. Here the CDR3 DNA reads TGTGCCAGCAGGCGCCCGTATAGCGGGGTGGGCACCGGGGAGCTGTTTTTT. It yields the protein CASRRPYSGVGTGELFF.

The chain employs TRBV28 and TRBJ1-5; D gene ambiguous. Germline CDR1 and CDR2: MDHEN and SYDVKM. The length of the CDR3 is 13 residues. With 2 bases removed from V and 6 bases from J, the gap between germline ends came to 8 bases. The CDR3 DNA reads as TGTGCCAGCAGTTTAGGGCAGAGTCAGCCCCAGCATTTT. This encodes CASSLGQSQPQHF.

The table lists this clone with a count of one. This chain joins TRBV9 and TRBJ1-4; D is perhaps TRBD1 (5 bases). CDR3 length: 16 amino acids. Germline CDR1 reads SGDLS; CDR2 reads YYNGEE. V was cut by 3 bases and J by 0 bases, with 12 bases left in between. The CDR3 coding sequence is TGTGCCAGCAGCGGACGACAGTTAACAACTAATGAAAAACTGTTTTTT. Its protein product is CASSGRQLTTNEKLFF.

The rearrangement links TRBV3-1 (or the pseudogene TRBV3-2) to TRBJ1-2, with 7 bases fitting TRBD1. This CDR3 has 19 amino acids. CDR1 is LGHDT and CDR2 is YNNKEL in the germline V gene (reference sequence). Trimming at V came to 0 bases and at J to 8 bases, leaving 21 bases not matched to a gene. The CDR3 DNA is TGTGCCAGCAGCCAAGATCGTTTAAAAGATGGTCGGACAGGCGGGGGCTACACCTTC. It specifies CASSQDRLKDGRTGGGYTF.

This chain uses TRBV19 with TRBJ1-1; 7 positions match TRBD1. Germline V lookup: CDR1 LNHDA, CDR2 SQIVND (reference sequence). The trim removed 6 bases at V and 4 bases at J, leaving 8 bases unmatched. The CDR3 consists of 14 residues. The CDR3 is CASSLTQGTTEAFF. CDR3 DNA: TGTGCCAGTAGCCTAACACAGGGGACCACTGAAGCTTTCTTT.

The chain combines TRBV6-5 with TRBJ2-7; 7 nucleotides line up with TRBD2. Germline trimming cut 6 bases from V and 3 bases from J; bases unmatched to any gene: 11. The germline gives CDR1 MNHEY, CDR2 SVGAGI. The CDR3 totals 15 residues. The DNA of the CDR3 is TGTGCCAGCAGGCCTGAGTGGGGGGGGAACTACGAGCAGTACGTC. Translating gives CASRPEWGGNYEQYV.

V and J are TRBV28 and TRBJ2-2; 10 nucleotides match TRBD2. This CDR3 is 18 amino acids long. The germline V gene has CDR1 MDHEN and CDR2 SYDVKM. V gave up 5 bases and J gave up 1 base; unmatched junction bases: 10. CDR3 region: CASSLRTRTSGNTGELFF. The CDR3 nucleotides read TGTGCCAGCAGTCTAAGGACCAGGACTAGCGGGAACACCGGGGAGCTGTTTTTT.

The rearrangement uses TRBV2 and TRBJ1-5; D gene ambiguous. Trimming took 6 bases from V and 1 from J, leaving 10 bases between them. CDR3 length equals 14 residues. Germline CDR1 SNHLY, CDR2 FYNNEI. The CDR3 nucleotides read TGTGCCAGCAGCGAGGTGAAAAGCAATCAGCCCCAGCATTTT. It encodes CASSEVKSNQPQHF.

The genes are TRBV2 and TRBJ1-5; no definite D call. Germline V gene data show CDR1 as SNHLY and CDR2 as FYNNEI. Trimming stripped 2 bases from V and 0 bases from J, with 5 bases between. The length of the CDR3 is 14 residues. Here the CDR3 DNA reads TGTGCCAGCAGTGAACGTTATAGCAATCAGCCCCAGCATTTT. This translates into CASSERYSNQPQHF.